This T cell receptor beta chain originates from a study of blood T cell repertoires in COVID-19. V was shortened by 6 bases and J by 2 bases, with 13 bases between the two germline ends. The CDR3 consists of 15 residues. Germline V gene data show CDR1 as ENHRY and CDR2 as SYGVKD. The assay was immunoSEQ multiplex PCR, and TCRdb's table has in-frame clones only and misses some. The profile shows about 150,000 clones, roughly 78% of them singletons. This sequence was found in an elderly man with acute or convalescent COVID-19. What was sequenced was peripheral blood. The chain carries TRBV10-3 and TRBJ2-2; the D gene is possibly TRBD2 (5 bases). The CDR3 reads CAIRGEGLNTGELFF. CDR3 DNA sequence: TGTGCCATCAGGGGCGAGGGCTTAAACACCGGGGAGCTGTTTTTT.